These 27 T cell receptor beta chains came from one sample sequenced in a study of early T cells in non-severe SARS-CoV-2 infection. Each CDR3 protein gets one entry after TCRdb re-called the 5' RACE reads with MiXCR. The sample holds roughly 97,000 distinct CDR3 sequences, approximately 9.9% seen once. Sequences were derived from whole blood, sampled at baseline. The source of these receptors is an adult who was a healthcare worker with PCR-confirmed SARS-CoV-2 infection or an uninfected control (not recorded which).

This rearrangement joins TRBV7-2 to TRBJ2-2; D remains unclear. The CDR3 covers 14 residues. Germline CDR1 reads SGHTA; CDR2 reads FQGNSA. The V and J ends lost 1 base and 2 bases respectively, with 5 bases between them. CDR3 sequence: CASSLDGNTGELFF. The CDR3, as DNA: TGTGCCAGCAGCTTAGACGGAAACACCGGGGAGCTGTTTTTT.

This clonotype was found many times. The CDR3 region is CASSISASGAYEQYF. For the CDR3, the DNA is TGTGCCAGTAGTATATCGGCTAGCGGGGCCTACGAGCAGTACTTC. V and J are TRBV19 and TRBJ2-7, with 9 positions matching TRBD2. Germline assignment: CDR1 LNHDA and CDR2 SQIVND (reference sequence). Unmatched junction bases numbered 4, after V lost 2 bases and J lost 2 bases. CDR3 length: 15 residues.

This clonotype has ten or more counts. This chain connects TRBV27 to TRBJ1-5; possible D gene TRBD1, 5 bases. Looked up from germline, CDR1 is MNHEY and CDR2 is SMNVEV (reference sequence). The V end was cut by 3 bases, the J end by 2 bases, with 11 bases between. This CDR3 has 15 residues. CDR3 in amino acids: CASSLRREGNQPQHF. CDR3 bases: TGTGCCAGCAGTTTGCGCAGGGAAGGCAATCAGCCCCAGCATTTT.

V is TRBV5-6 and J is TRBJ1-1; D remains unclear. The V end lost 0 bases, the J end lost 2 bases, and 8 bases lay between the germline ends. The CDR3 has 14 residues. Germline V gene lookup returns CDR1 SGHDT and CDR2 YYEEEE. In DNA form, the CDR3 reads TGTGCCAGCAGCTTGGAACGGGTTAACACTGAAGCTTTCTTT. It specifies CASSLERVNTEAFF.

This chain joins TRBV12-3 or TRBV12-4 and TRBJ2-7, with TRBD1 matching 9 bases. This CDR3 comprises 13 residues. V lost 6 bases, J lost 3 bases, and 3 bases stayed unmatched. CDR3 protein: CASSWTGVYEQYF. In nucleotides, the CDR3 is TGTGCCAGCAGCTGGACAGGGGTCTACGAGCAGTACTTC.

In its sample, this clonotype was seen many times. DNA of the CDR3: TGTGCCAGTAGTATAAGACTTACTCACACTGAAGCTTTCTTT. Its translation: CASSIRLTHTEAFF. This rearrangement joins TRBV19 to TRBJ1-1; D unresolved. The V end was cut by 2 bases, the J end by 3 bases, with 10 bases between. CDR1 LNHDA and CDR2 SQIVND come from the germline V gene (reference sequence). This CDR3 spans 14 amino acids.

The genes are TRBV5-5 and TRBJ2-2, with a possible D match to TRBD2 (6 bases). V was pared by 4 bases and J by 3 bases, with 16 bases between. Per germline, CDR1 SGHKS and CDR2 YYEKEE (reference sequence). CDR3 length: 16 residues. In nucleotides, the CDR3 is TGTGCCAGCAGCCCCGGGACTTCAACTTACACCGGGGAGCTGTTTTTT. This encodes CASSPGTSTYTGELFF.

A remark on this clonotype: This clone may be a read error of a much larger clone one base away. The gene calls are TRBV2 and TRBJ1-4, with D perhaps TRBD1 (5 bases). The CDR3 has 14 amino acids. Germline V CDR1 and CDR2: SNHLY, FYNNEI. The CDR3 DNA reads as TGTGCCAGCAGTCTTACAAGGGGTAATGGAAAACTGTTTTTT. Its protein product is CASSLTRGNGKLFF. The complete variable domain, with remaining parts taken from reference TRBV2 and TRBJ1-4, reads EPEVTQTPSHQVTQMGQEVILRCVPISNHLYFYWYRQILGQKVEFLVSFYNNEISEKSEIFDDQFSVERPDGSNFTLKIRSTKLEDSAMYFCASSLTRGNGKLFFGSGTQLSVL.

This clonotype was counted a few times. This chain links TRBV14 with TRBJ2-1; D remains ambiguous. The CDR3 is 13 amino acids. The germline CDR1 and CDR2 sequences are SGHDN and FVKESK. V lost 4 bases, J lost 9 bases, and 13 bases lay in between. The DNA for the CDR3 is TGTGCCAGCAGCCCCCTCGGCCGCCTTGAGCAGTTCTTC. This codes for CASSPLGRLEQFF.

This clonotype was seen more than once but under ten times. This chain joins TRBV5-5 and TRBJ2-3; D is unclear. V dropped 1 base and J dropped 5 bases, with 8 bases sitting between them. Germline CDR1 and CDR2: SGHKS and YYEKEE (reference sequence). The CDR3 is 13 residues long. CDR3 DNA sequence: TGTGCCAGCAGCTTGTCCCACGTAGATACGCAGTATTTT. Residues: CASSLSHVDTQYF.

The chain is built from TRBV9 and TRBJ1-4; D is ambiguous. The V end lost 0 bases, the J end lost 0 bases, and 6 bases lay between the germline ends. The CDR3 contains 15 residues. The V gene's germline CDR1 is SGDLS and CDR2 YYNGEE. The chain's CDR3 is CASSVAGATNEKLFF. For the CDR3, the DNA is TGTGCCAGCAGCGTAGCGGGTGCAACTAATGAAAAACTGTTTTTT.

The CDR3 DNA sequence: TGCGCCAGCAGCCAAACCGGGACAGATGACTATGGCTACACCTTC. It is translated as CASSQTGTDDYGYTF. V is TRBV4-1 and J is TRBJ1-2; 7 bases fit TRBD1. CDR1 MGHRA and CDR2 YSYEKL come from the germline V gene. The CDR3 loop spans 15 amino acids. Trimming cost V 2 bases and J 3 bases; bases outside gene matches: 6.

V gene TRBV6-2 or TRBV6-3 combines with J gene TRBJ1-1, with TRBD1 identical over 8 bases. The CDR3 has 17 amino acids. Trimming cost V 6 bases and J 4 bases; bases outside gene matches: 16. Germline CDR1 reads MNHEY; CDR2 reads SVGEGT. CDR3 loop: CASRAPPWARGLTEAFF. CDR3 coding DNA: TGTGCCAGCAGGGCTCCCCCGTGGGCCAGGGGGCTCACTGAAGCTTTCTTT.

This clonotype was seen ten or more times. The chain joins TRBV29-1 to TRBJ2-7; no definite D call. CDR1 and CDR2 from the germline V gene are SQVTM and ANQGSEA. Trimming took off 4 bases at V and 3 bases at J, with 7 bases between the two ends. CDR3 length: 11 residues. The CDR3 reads CSVVVIYEQYF. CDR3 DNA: TGCAGCGTTGTAGTCATCTACGAGCAGTACTTC.

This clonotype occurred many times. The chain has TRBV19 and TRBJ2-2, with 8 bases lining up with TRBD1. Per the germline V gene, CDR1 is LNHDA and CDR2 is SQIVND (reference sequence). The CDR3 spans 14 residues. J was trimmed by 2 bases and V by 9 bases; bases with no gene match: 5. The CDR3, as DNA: TGTGCCAGCGATGACAGGGGCAACACCGGGGAGCTGTTTTTT. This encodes CASDDRGNTGELFF.

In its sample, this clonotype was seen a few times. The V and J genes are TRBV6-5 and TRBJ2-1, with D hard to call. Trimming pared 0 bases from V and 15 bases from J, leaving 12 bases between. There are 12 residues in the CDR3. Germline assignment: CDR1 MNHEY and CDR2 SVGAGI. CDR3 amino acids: CASSYSKQSGFF. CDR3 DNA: TGTGCCAGCAGTTACTCGAAGCAGAGTGGGTTCTTC.

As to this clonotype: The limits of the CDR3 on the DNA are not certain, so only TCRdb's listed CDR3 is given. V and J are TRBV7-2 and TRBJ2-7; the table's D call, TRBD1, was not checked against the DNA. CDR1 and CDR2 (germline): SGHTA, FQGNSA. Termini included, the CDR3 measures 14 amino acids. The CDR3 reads CASSFGQGAGVKYF.

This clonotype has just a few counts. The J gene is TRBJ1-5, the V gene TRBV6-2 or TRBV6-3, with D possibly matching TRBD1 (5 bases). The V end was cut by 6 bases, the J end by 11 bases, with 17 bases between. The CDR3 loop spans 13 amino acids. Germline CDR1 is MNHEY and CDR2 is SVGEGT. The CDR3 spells CASRFGTFGAQHF. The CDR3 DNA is TGTGCCAGCAGATTTGGGACGTTTGGGGCCCAGCATTTT.

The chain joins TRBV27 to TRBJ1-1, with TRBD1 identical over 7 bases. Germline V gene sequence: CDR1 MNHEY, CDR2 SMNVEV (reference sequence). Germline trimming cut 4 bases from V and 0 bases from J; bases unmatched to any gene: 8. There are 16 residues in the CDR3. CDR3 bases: TGTGCCAGCAGTTCCCCCCAGGGGGGCATGAACACTGAAGCTTTCTTT. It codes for CASSSPQGGMNTEAFF.

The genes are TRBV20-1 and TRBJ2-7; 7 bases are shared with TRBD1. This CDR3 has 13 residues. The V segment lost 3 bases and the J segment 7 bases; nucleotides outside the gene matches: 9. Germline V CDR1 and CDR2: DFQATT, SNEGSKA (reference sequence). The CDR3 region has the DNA TGCAGTGCTAGGAAGGGGGCGACGAGAGAGCAGTACTTC. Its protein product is CSARKGATREQYF.

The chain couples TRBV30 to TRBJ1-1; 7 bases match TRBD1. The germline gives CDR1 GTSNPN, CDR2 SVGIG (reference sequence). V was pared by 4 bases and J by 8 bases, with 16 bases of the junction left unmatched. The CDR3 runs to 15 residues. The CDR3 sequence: CAWTLPATGNREAFF. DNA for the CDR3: TGTGCCTGGACCCTACCGGCGACAGGGAATCGAGAAGCTTTCTTT.

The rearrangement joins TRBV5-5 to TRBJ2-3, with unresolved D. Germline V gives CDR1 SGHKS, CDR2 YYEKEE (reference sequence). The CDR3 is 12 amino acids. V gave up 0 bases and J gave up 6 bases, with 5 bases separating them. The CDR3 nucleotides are TGTGCCAGCAGCTTGGCCACCGATACGCAGTATTTT. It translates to CASSLATDTQYF.

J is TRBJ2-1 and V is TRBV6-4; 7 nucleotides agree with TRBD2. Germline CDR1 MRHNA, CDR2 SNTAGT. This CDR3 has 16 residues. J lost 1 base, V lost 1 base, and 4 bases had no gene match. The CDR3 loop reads CASSDLGGRSYNEQFF. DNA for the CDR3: TGTGCCAGCAGTGACTTGGGGGGGAGGTCCTACAATGAGCAGTTCTTC.

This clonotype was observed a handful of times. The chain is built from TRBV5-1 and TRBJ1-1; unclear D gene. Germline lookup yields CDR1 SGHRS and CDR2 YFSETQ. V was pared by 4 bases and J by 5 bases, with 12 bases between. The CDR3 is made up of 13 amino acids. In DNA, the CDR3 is TGCGCCAGCAGCCCCTTAGTGGGGACTGAAGCTTTCTTT. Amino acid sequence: CASSPLVGTEAFF.

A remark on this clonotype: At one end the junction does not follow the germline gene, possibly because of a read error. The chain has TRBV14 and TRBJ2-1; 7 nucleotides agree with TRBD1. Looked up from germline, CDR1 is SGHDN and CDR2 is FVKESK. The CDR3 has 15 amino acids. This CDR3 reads CASRQGGSSWNEQFF. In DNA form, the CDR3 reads TGTGCCAGCAGACAAGGGGGCAGCTCATGGAATGAGCAGTTCTTC.

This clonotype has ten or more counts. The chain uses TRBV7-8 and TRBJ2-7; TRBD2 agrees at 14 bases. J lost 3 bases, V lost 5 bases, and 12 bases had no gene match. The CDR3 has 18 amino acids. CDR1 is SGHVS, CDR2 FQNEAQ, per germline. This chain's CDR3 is CASSGRLAGGPLGYEQYF. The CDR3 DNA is TGTGCCAGCAGCGGGCGACTAGCGGGAGGGCCTTTAGGCTACGAGCAGTACTTC.

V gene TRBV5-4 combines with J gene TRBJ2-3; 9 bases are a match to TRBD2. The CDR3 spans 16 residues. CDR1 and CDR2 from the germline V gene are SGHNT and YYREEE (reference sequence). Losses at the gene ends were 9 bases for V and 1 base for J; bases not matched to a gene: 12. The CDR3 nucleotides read TGTGCCAACAACCTCGTTAGCGGGAGTGGCACAGATACGCAGTATTTT. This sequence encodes CANNLVSGSGTDTQYF. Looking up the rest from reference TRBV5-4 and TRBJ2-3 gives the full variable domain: ETGVTQSPTHLIKTRGQQVTLRCSSQSGHNTVSWYQQALGQGPQFIFQYYREEENGRGNFPPRFSGLQFPNYSSELNVNALELDDSALYLCANNLVSGSGTDTQYFGPGTRLTVL.